The T cell receptor beta chain under discussion was sequenced for a study of cytotoxic CD8 clonotypes in ibrutinib-treated CLL. Study-level findings and limits: Elevated clonality accompanied ibrutinib response, with a return toward baseline values at progression. Public clonotypes, rarely seen, contracted or held steady on treatment.

As concerns this clone: Its antigen remains unidentified.

This CDR3 has 13 residues. Germline V gives CDR1 SGDLS, CDR2 YYNGEE. J gave up 10 bases and V 2 bases, and 6 bases lay outside the gene matches. Target depth was 1 in 200,000 to 1 in 1 million T cells, about 10x per clonotype. Measured with immunoSEQ multiplex PCR; TCRdb has only the in-frame clones, and not every one. In the table there are roughly 220,000 clones, over 65% of which are singletons. The sequence derives from a human donor with chronic lymphocytic leukemia. Sequencing used PBMCs, obtained after 12 months of ibrutinib treatment. V and J are TRBV9 and TRBJ2-7; 10 nucleotides line up with TRBD1. The CDR3, as DNA: TGTGCCAGCAGCGTTCGGACAGGGGGGGCCCAGTACTTC. It is translated as CASSVRTGGAQYF.